Below are 14 T cell receptor beta chains sequenced from a single sample in a study of blood T cells in healthy people across ages. For the second PCR, which ran for roughly 6 to 12 cycles, a sample-barcoded 5' primer and a J-beta primer mix were used. TCRdb analysed the 5' RACE reads with MiXCR anew, one entry per CDR3 protein. The sample has about 670,000 distinct CDR3 sequences; approximately 40% are singletons. The sample taken for sequencing was blood. The receptors originated from a man aged 80 or over in good health.

This clonotype occurred many times. For the CDR3, the DNA is TGTGCCAGCACTCGGGATGGGGGCTACCCATACGAGCAGTACTTC. Protein: CASTRDGGYPYEQYF. V usage is TRBV6-1 and J usage is TRBJ2-7; perhaps TRBD1 as D (6 bases). CDR3 length: 15 amino acids. Trimming pared 7 bases from V and 4 bases from J, leaving 20 bases between. Germline lookup yields CDR1 MNHNS and CDR2 SASEGT.

The chain's CDR3 is CASSLNQGGTEAFF. DNA for the CDR3: TGTGCCAGCAGTCTAAACCAGGGGGGCACTGAAGCTTTCTTT. This sequence joins TRBV6-2 or TRBV6-3 and TRBJ1-1, with 7 bases lining up with TRBD1. The CDR3 has 14 amino acids. Germline lookup yields CDR1 MNHEY and CDR2 SVGEGT. V shed 5 bases and J 4 bases; nucleotides not matched to a gene: 7.

The CDR3 DNA follows: TGTGCCAGCAGTGCCTCGGGACAGATCTATGGCTACACCTTC. The encoded protein is CASSASGQIYGYTF. The V gene is TRBV6-1, the J gene TRBJ1-2, with 7 bases that match TRBD1. The V segment lost 4 bases and the J segment 4 bases; nucleotides outside the gene matches: 6. Germline CDR1 and CDR2: MNHNS and SASEGT. This CDR3 contains 14 residues.

The genes are TRBV5-1 and TRBJ2-4; a possible D gene is TRBD1 (6 bases). Trimming stripped 4 bases from V and 8 bases from J, with 16 bases between. Germline assignment: CDR1 SGHRS and CDR2 YFSETQ. This CDR3 is 14 amino acids long. The chain's CDR3 is CASSPRTEGDIQYF. CDR3 bases: TGCGCCAGCAGCCCCCGGACAGAGGGGGACATTCAGTACTTC.

V and J are TRBV12-3 or TRBV12-4 and TRBJ2-1; TRBD2 aligns across 12 bases. V trimming: 6 bases; J trimming: 4 bases; junction bases outside the gene matches: 13. The CDR3 totals 18 residues. The CDR3 DNA reads TGTGCCAGCAGGCTACAGGGGGCTCTAGCGGGGGGGTACAATGAGCAGTTCTTC. Protein: CASRLQGALAGGYNEQFF.

This clonotype turned up a few times. The chain has TRBV21-1 and TRBJ2-1; the table assigns TRBD2, which was not confirmed against the DNA. TRBV21-1 is tagged as a pseudogene. This CDR3 has 15 amino acids. CDR3 sequence reads: CASSSERGGRNEQFF. CDR3 nucleotide sequence: TGTGCCAGCAGCAGTGAACGGGGAGGTCGGAATGAGCAGTTCTTC.

As concerns this clonotype: A much larger clone lies one base from this, so it may be a read error. V gene TRBV20-1 combines with J gene TRBJ2-3; D possibly corresponds to TRBD1 (5 bases). The CDR3 is 13 residues long. Trimming shortened V by 1 base and J by 4 bases, and 9 bases separated the two germline ends. Germline CDR1 reads DFQATT; CDR2 reads SNEGSKA (reference sequence). CDR3 amino acids: CSARVQGPDTQYF. As DNA, the CDR3 is TGCAGTGCTAGAGTGCAGGGTCCAGATACGCAGTATTTT.

At least ten counts were recorded for this clonotype. The V and J genes are TRBV18 and TRBJ2-3; 8 bases are a match to TRBD1. The CDR3 extends over 16 amino acids. Per germline, CDR1 KGHSH and CDR2 LQKENI. V was pared by 0 bases and J by 2 bases, with 4 bases of the junction left unmatched. CDR3 protein: CASSPPRDRTTDTQYF. The CDR3 bases are TGTGCCAGCTCACCACCGCGGGACAGGACCACAGATACGCAGTATTTT.

J is TRBJ2-3 and V is TRBV5-8; 7 bases are a match to TRBD1. CDR3 length: 19 amino acids. Germline V gives CDR1 SGHTS, CDR2 YDEGEE. Trimming took 3 bases from V and 5 from J; bases not matched to a gene: 21. The CDR3 nucleotides are TGTGCCAGCAGCTCAAAGCGAAAACCTGACAGGGATGGAGGAGATACGCAGTATTTT. Translating it yields CASSSKRKPDRDGGDTQYF.

This clonotype was seen many times. The chain links TRBV6-1 to TRBJ1-6; the match to TRBD1 covers 10 bases. This CDR3 spans 19 amino acids. The germline CDR1 and CDR2 sequences are MNHNS and SASEGT. Trimming cost V 6 bases and J 0 bases; bases outside gene matches: 11. The DNA of the CDR3 is TGTGCCAGCAGACGTCCCGGGACAGGGGTTAGCTCCTATAATTCACCCCTCCACTTT. Amino acid sequence: CASRRPGTGVSSYNSPLHF.

The chain uses TRBV6-1 and TRBJ1-2, with 8 bases lining up with TRBD1. There are 17 residues in the CDR3. Germline values: CDR1 MNHNS, CDR2 SASEGT. Trimming took 6 bases from V and 3 from J; bases not matched to a gene: 15. This CDR3 is CASRGLDRAGLDYGYTF. For the CDR3, the DNA is TGTGCCAGCAGGGGATTGGACAGGGCCGGGCTTGACTATGGCTACACCTTC.

This clonotype is judged medium-sized. This sequence joins TRBV10-3 and TRBJ2-1, with D tentatively TRBD2 (7 bases). V shed 7 bases and J shed 9 bases, with 10 bases lying between them. CDR1 ENHRY and CDR2 SYGVKD come from the germline V gene. The CDR3 is made up of 11 amino acids. The CDR3 DNA is TGTGCCATCAAGGGGGAGGGTGAGCAGTTCTTC. Its translation: CAIKGEGEQFF.

This clonotype was counted a few times. CDR3 region: CAVYGARKGYTF. CDR3 in DNA: TGTGCCGTCTACGGGGCCAGGAAAGGCTACACCTTC. The J gene is TRBJ1-2, the V gene TRBV28; perhaps TRBD1 as D (5 bases). There are 12 residues in the CDR3. Trimming left V 11 bases short and J 8 bases short, with 18 bases between. CDR1 MDHEN and CDR2 SYDVKM come from the germline V gene.

The V call is TRBV7-2, the J call TRBJ2-7; D tentatively fits TRBD1 or TRBD2 (5 bases each). The CDR3 extends over 16 amino acids. V was shortened by 5 bases and J by 3 bases, with 20 bases between the two germline ends. The V gene's germline CDR1 is SGHTA and CDR2 FQGNSA. For the CDR3, the DNA is TGTGCCAGCAGCCTAAATTCCGGGACGGCTAGCTACGAGCAGTACTTC. It codes for CASSLNSGTASYEQYF.